The rows below give T cell receptor beta chains drawn from one sample of a study of OX40 agonist ivuxolimab in advanced cancers. The data were produced by immunoSEQ multiplex PCR, yet TCRdb's version contains in-frame clones alone and is incomplete. The table has 35,000 to 50,000 clones, around 85% seen once; the top ten hold 30% to 35%. Specimen: CD4+ or CD8+ T cells sorted from blood, collected in a trial of the OX40 agonist ivuxolimab. The source is an adult with an advanced solid tumor such as melanoma, head and neck, liver or kidney cancer. The CDR3 runs from the conserved cysteine through the conserved F or W.

TRBV4-2 CASSRLGDGQPQHF
TRBV6-5 CASSYLTGPNHGGYTF
TRBV7-9 CAIVGANEQYF
TRBV7-9 CASSLETANTYEQYF
TRBV14 CASSDLDGRRKTQYF
TRBV5-6 CASSWRRSNQPQHF
TRBV30 CAWRGRQGMISNQPQHF
TRBV5-1 CASRLSGKVDTQYF
TRBV13 CASRSYDRVNYGYTF
TRBV10-3 CAISPTTSGLSTDTQYF
TRBV5-1 CASSPQGWFDEQFF
TRBV5-4 CASSLEGDNYGYTF
TRBV4-2 CASSQVTGSPYGYTF
TRBV6-6 CASRSTGHKGYTF
TRBV18 CASSPGPSQETQYF
TRBV29-1 CSVDLGLVGYGYTF
TRBV2 CASSVDISEQFF
TRBV6-5 CASTKKSNQPQHF
TRBV11-3 CASSQGGNGELFF
TRBV5-6 CASSWMDRGPKTQYF
TRBV6-1 CASSEGYGYTF
TRBV7-8 CASSLDRSSGNTIYF
TRBV19 CATKGSGGAGSYEQYF
TRBV4-1 CASSPTTENIQYF
TRBV11-3 CASSLGRRAYEQYF
TRBV7-6 CASSLGTENTEAFF
TRBV5-4 CASSLKLLDQPQHF
TRBV5-1 CASSLRITNEKLFF